This T cell receptor beta chain emerged from a study of CXCR3-negative and CXCR3-positive naive CD8 T cells. Study outcomes and limitations: Post-cryopreservation CXCR3 expression was partly diminished, and the bulk of assays employed fresh PBMCs.

It was by 5' RACE with UMI labels that the TRB cDNA libraries were prepared. With the 5' RACE reads reprocessed, TCRdb shows one record per CDR3 protein and no DNA. This sample's clone table lists about 40,000 distinct CDR3 sequences. As to this clonotype: Its antigen is unidentified.

This CDR3 contains 13 residues. Per the germline V gene, CDR1 is SQVTM and CDR2 is ANQGSEA. The TCR sequence derives from a human donor in good health. Some clones in this sample may be carry-over from other donors' samples. The rearrangement joins TRBV29-1 to TRBJ2-2; TCRdb's D call, TRBD1, is unchecked because there is no DNA. Sequenced: naive CXCR3- CD8+ T cells from blood. Subset reported: CD45RO-CCR7+CD27+CD95- naive CD8+ T cells lacking CXCR3 (TNR3-). CDR3 sequence: CSVSGDHTGELFF.